Sequencing of this T cell receptor beta chain was carried out in a study of T cell repertoires in cytomegalovirus infection. The overall study: Well-studied HLA-B-restricted epitopes and recently identified HLA-C-restricted epitopes of CMV were both used in the study. Study-wide findings and caveats: In two of eight donors, the top clonotype was HLA-C-restricted CMV-specific.

As to this clonotype: The antigen remains unidentified.

The CDR3 runs to 15 residues. V dropped 6 bases and J dropped 4; count of bases not matched to a gene: 11. Germline assignment: CDR1 MNHEY and CDR2 SMNVEV (reference sequence). TCRdb itself ran the reads through MiXCR, one entry per CDR3 protein. The table lists around 750,000 distinct CDR3 sequences, over 25% of them singletons. This receptor was obtained from a human donor in good health (CMV status not recorded). Some clones in this sample may be carry-over from other donors' samples. Sequenced here: cultured CD8+ T cells from PBMCs, sampled from culture after CMV antigen stimulation. The chain recombines TRBV27 with TRBJ1-1; TRBD1 matches at 7 bases. The CDR3 region has the DNA TGTGCCAGCAGGTACCGTGGGACAGTGGTCACTGAAGCTTTCTTT. Protein sequence: CASRYRGTVVTEAFF.